Below, 8 T cell receptor beta chains from the same sample are listed, as sequenced in a study of T cells expressing NK-cell markers. TCRdb processed the 5' RACE reads again and assigns one entry to each CDR3 protein, with no DNA. The sample holds 300,000 to 450,000 distinct CDR3 sequences. Sequenced material: blood T cells: a sorted CD56 or NKG2C T cell subset, CD4+ or CD8+ T cells, or bulk PBMC T cells (not recorded which). These receptor sequences come from a man aged 18-69 years in good health.

The chain recombines TRBV6-5 with TRBJ1-2; TCRdb's D call, TRBD1, is unchecked because there is no DNA. The CDR3 loop spans 16 amino acids. The V gene's germline CDR1 is MNHEY and CDR2 SVGAGI. The CDR3 spells CASSYSRRQKHSGYTF.

The CDR3 region is CASSYGQRVETQYF. The chain joins TRBV5-4 to TRBJ2-5; TCRdb selects TRBD1, and the lack of DNA leaves this call unchecked. The CDR3 has 14 amino acids. From germline, CDR1 is SGHNT and CDR2 YYREEE (reference sequence).

The J gene is TRBJ2-1, the V gene TRBV5-1; as DNA is missing, the TRBD1 call by TCRdb cannot be tested. The germline CDR1 and CDR2 sequences are SGHRS and YFSETQ. This CDR3 has 14 residues. The CDR3 here is CASSRDPSYNEQFF. Drawing the rest from reference TRBV5-1 and TRBJ2-1, the complete variable domain is KAGVTQTPRYLIKTRGQQVTLSCSPISGHRSVSWYQQTPGQGLQFLFEYFSETQRNKGNFPGRFSGRQFSNSRSEMNVSTLELGDSALYLCASSRDPSYNEQFFGPGTRLTVL.

The chain joins TRBV4-2 to TRBJ2-2; lacking DNA, the TRBD1 call made by TCRdb goes unchecked. The CDR3 contains 16 residues. CDR1 and CDR2 from the germline V gene are LGHNA and YNFKEQ. CDR3 sequence reads: CASSTHRGTNTGELFF.

The chain couples TRBV9 to TRBJ2-1; checking the TCRdb D call of TRBD1 is not possible without DNA. Germline CDR1 and CDR2: SGDLS and YYNGEE. The CDR3 spans 15 residues. CDR3 loop: CASSVGLGGGNEQFF.

This rearrangement joins TRBV3-1 to TRBJ2-5; TCRdb's assignment of TRBD1 cannot be checked, as there is no DNA. Germline V gene sequence: CDR1 LGHDT, CDR2 YNNKEL (reference sequence). The CDR3 consists of 16 residues. CDR3: CASSQDFGGQGRTQYF.

J is TRBJ1-1 and V is TRBV12-3 or TRBV12-4; TCRdb picks TRBD1, but there is no DNA to check that call. The CDR3 contains 13 residues. CDR3 amino acids: CASTPLQVTEAFF.

The chain combines TRBV9 with TRBJ1-6; TCRdb proposes TRBD1, but this gene call is untestable without DNA. The CDR3 consists of 16 residues. Germline lookup yields CDR1 SGDLS and CDR2 YYNGEE. CDR3 loop: CASSVGQGSYNSPLHF.